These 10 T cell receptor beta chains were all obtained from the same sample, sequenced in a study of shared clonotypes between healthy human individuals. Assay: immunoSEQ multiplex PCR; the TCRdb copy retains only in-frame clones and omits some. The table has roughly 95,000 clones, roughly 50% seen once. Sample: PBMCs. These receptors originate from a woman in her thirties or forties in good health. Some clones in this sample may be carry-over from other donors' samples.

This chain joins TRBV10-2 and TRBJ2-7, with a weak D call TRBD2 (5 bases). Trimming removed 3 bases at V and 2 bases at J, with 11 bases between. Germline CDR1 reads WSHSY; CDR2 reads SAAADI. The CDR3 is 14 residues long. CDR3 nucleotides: TGCGCCAGCAGTGACCAGCGGAGAACCTACGAGCAGTACTTC. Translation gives CASSDQRRTYEQYF.

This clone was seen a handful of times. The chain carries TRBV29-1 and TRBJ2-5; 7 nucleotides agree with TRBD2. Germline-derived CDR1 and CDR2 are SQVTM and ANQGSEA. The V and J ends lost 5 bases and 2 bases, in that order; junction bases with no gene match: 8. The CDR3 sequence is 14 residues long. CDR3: CSVLTSSNQETQYF. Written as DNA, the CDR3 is TGCAGCGTTTTGACTAGCTCGAATCAAGAGACCCAGTACTTC.

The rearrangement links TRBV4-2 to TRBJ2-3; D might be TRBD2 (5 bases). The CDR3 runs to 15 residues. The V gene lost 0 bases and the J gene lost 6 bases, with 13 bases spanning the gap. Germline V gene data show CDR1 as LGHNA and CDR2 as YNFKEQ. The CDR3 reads CASSQEDLAADTQYF. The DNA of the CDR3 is TGTGCCAGCAGCCAAGAGGATCTAGCTGCGGATACGCAGTATTTT.

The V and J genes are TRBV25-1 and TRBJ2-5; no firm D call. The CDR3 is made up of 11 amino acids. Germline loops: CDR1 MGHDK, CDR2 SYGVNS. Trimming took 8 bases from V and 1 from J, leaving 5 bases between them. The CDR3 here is CASAVQETQYF. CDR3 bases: TGTGCCAGCGCGGTCCAAGAGACCCAGTACTTC.

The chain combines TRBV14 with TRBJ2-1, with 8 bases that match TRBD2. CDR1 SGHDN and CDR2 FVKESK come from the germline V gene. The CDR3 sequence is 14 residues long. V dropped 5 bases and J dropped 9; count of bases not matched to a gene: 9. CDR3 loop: CASSFSGTLGEQFF. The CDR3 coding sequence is TGTGCCAGCAGCTTTAGCGGGACCCTCGGTGAGCAGTTCTTC.

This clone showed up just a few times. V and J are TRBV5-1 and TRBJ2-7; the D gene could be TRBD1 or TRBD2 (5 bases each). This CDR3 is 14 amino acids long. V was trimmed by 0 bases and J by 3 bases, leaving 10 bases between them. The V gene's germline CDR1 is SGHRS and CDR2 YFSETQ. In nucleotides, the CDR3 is TGCGCCAGCAGCTTGGCTGCAGGGAGCTACGAGCAGTACTTC. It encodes CASSLAAGSYEQYF.

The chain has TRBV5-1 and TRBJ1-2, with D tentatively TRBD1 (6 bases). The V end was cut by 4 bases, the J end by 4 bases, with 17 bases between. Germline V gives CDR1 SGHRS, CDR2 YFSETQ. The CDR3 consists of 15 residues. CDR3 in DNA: TGCGCCAGCAGCCCAAGCACAGGGTCTAGCTATGGCTACACCTTC. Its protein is CASSPSTGSSYGYTF.

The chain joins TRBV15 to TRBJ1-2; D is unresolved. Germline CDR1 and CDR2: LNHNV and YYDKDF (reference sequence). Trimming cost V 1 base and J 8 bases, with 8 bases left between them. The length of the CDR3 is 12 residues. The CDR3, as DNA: TGTGCCACCAGCAGAGTTGGTCGGGGCTACACCTTC. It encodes CATSRVGRGYTF.

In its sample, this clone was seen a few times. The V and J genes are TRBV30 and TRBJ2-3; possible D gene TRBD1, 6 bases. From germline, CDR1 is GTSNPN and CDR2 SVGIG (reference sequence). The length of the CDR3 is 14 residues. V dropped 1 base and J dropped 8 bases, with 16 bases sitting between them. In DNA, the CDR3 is TGTGCCTGGAGTGCCATAAACTTAGGGGGTACGCAGTATTTT. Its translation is CAWSAINLGGTQYF.

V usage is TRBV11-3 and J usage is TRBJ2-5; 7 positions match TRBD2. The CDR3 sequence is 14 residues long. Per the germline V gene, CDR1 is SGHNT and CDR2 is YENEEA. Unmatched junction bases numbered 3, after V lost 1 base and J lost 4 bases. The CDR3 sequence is CASSLGGGRETQYF. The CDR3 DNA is TGTGCCAGCAGCTTAGGTGGCGGGAGAGAGACCCAGTACTTC.